Below, one TCR beta chain is given with its context. What it recognizes is unknown. The data belong to a study of a mutant IDH1 vaccine in newly diagnosed glioma. Across the study: Former treatment meant radiotherapy, temozolomide, or both; the majority had gotten both.

Time point in this sample: week 11, during vaccination. Alongside topical imiquimod, each dose of vaccine comprised 300 ug of mutant IDH1 20-mer peptide. Libraries were prepared by immunoSEQ multiplex PCR; TCRdb keeps only in-frame clonotypes and omits some of them. The table shows under 55,000 clones, with over 75% occurring only once. The CDR3 covers 17 residues. V lost 0 bases and J 4 bases, leaving 18 bases between the germline ends. Germline V gives CDR1 PRHDT, CDR2 FYEKMQ (reference sequence). The sample in question was PBMCs, obtained from a glioma patient whose treatment included an IDH1 peptide vaccine. The V gene is TRBV13, the J gene TRBJ1-2; tentatively, D is TRBD1 (5 bases). This sequence originates from a man aged 45-65 years with glioma. The CDR3 region is CASSLGLGTRGRYGYTF. Here the CDR3 DNA reads TGTGCCAGCAGCTTAGGCTTGGGAACGAGGGGACGCTATGGCTACACCTTC. The full variable domain, its missing parts supplied by reference TRBV13 and TRBJ1-2, is AAGVIQSPRHLIKEKRETATLKCYPIPRHDTVYWYQQGPGQDPQFLISFYEKMQSDKGSIPDRFSAQQFSDYHSELNMSSLELGDSALYFCASSLGLGTRGRYGYTFGSGTRLTVV.